The clone carrying this TCR beta chain was recorded a few times. Some clones are missing from TCRdb's copy, which holds only in-frame ones; the method was immunoSEQ multiplex PCR. This sample has approximately 180,000 clones, with roughly 87% found just once. The data belong to a study of blood T cell repertoires in COVID-19. The sequence was obtained from a human donor with acute COVID-19. The donor label of this sample is uncertain. Sequenced: PBMCs or T cells enriched from blood (not recorded which).

The CDR3 loop reads CASSLAQGTGDEKLFF. CDR3 in DNA: TGTGCCAGCAGCCTCGCCCAAGGGACAGGGGATGAAAAACTGTTTTTT. The chain is built from TRBV3-1 (or the pseudogene TRBV3-2) and TRBJ1-4, with 10 bases aligning to TRBD1. Germline lookup yields CDR1 LGHDT and CDR2 YNNKEL (reference sequence). The ends lost 4 bases at V and 6 bases at J; junction bases unmatched: 8. The length of the CDR3 is 16 residues.